This T cell receptor (beta chain) was retrieved from a study of blood T cell repertoires in COVID-19. Study-wide background: COVID-19 samples collected from the United States, Italy and Spain covered acute and convalescent phases. From T cells, B-cell-depleted T cells, or PBMCs came the material, which was cDNA or gDNA.

As handled by the study authors: Estimates of nucleated cell counts were drawn from the amplification of reference gene primers. Here immunoSEQ multiplex PCR was the method, and the copy in TCRdb shows in-frame clones only, minus some. V and J calls and clone size are as listed in that table; D and trimming were resolved from the DNA. The repertoire consists of more than 200,000 clones, with under 90% occurring once and the leading ten covering 5.9%. Trimming stripped 3 bases from V and 5 bases from J, with 15 bases between. The length of the CDR3 is 15 residues. Germline-derived CDR1 and CDR2 are SGHNT and YENEEA.

The sequenced material came from peripheral blood. V is TRBV11-3 and J is TRBJ2-3; tentative D call: TRBD1 (5 bases). The source is an elderly man with acute or convalescent COVID-19. CDR3 sequence: CASSFSGQGVDTQYF. As DNA, the CDR3 is TGTGCCAGCAGCTTCTCTGGGCAGGGCGTAGATACGCAGTATTTT.